This record looks at one T cell receptor beta chain sequence and its context. These data come from a study of cytomegalovirus exposure and HLA in healthy donors. Both 60 Vbeta primers and 13 Jbeta primers went into the PCR. Libraries were prepared by immunoSEQ multiplex PCR; TCRdb keeps only in-frame clonotypes and omits some of them. The sample carries about 160,000 clones, around 80% recorded once. J gave up 5 bases and V 5 bases, and 7 bases lay outside the gene matches. The germline V gene has CDR1 LGHNT and CDR2 FRNRAP. This CDR3 is built from 15 residues. This TCR was sampled from a male donor in good health and CMV-seronegative. The chain uses TRBV12-5 and TRBJ2-5, with 11 bases that match TRBD1. The sequenced material came from PBMCs. The DNA for the CDR3 is TGTGCTAGTGGTACCGGACAGGGGGCCGGGGAGACCCAGTACTTC. Translated, it gives CASGTGQGAGETQYF.